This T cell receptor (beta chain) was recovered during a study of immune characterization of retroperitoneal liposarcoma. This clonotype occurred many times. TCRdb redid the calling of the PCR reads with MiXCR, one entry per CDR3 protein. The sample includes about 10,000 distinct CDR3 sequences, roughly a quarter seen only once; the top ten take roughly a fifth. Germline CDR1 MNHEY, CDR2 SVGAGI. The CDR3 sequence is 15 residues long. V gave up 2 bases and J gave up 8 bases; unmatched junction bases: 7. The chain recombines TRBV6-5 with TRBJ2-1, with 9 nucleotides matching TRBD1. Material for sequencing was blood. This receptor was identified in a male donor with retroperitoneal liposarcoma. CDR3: CASSYVGTGGDEQFF. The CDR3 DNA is TGTGCCAGCAGTTACGTCGGCACAGGGGGCGATGAGCAGTTCTTC.